What follows is one TCR beta chain and its context. The assay was immunoSEQ multiplex PCR, and TCRdb's table has in-frame clones only and misses some. The sample carries 200,000 to 250,000 clones, approximately 81% recorded once. Looked up from germline, CDR1 is MNHNY and CDR2 is SVGAGI (reference sequence). The CDR3 consists of 15 residues. The V end lost 2 bases, the J end lost 7 bases, and 12 bases lay between the germline ends. This sample was taken from a study of blood T cell repertoires in COVID-19. At the level of the study: COVID-19 samples from acute and convalescent phases originated in the United States, Italy and Spain. Sample material is recorded as cDNA or gDNA derived from T cells, B-cell-depleted T cells, or PBMCs.

V and J are TRBV6-6 and TRBJ1-6; D gene uncertain. The sequence derives from a man between 25 and 39 years old with active or convalescent COVID-19. Material: peripheral blood. For the CDR3, the DNA is TGTGCCAGCAGTTACGGCACAGTAGGAAATTCACCCCTCCACTTT. Translated: CASSYGTVGNSPLHF.